This T cell receptor (beta chain) was recovered during a study of CD8 T cells in ankylosing spondylitis (dated by TCRdb to 2015 to 2018). With respect to the entire study: To find TCR variants linked to disease, the study profiled T cell receptor beta repertoires in ankylosing spondylitis patients and healthy donors. Peripheral blood samples were taken, and synovial fluid was additionally collected from ankylosing spondylitis patients. The full study cohort was made up of 25 ankylosing spondylitis patients and 95 to 130 healthy donors. Here is what the overall study found, with its caveats: A CD8+ phenotype was shown by the disease-linked clones, which were found at relatively low frequencies in peripheral blood. Some of the motif variants had been reported before in the synovial fluid and blood of reactive arthritis patients, a finding that suggests common disease-initiation mechanisms. The disease-linked clones were reported to be significantly enriched in matched synovial fluid samples from ankylosing spondylitis patients. Blood from ankylosing spondylitis patients appeared to be characterized by a TCR beta motif composed of several highly homologous amino acid variants.

At the junction V is shortened by 7 bases and J by 2 bases, with 10 bases in between. According to the germline V gene, CDR1 reads SGHRS and CDR2 reads YFSETQ. From the cysteine up to the phenylalanine, the CDR3 has a length of 13 residues. The retained sequence is limited to the CDR3, 39 bases, with the frame set at the first base. In its sample, this clonotype was seen many times. Its target antigen remains unknown. No much larger clone exists at a distance of one base, and base qualities are not known. The sample was run on an Illumina HiSeq 2500. Quantitative 5'-RACE with molecular barcodes was used to prepare TCR beta libraries. Per the authors' processing: A new computational method, built on a probabilistic model of VDJ rearrangement, was used to identify disease-linked TCR variants. TCRdb reprocessing: public reads trimmed at Q25 with fastp, clones called with MiXCR, in-frame beta chains kept. Merged by CDR3 protein, the rows form single entries marked with the most common genes and DNA. TCRdb's processing, not the authors', yielded these V and J calls. The table for this sample lists around 890,000 distinct CDR3 sequences; approximately 10% of them were counted only once. The ten largest make up under 0.6% of the sample.

The clonotype comes from a male donor with ankylosing spondylitis. What was sequenced was blood, either unsorted or a sorted T cell fraction (not recorded which). The chain is encoded by TRBV5-1 joined to TRBJ2-1; the D gene is not confidently resolved. The CDR3 region: CASGGTAYNEQFF. The DNA sequence follows: TGCGCCAGCGGCGGAACAGCCTACAATGAGCAGTTCTTC.